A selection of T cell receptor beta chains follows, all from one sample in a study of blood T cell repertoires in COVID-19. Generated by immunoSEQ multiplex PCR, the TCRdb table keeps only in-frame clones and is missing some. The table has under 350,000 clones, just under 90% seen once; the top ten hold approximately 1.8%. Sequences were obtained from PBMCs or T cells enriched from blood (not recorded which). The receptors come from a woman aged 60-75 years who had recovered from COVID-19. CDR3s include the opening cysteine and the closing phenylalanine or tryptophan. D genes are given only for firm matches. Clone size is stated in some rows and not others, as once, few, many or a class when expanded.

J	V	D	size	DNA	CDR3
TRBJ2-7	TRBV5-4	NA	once	TGTGCCAGCAGCTTTCGCACATCCCCCTACGAGCAGTACTTC	CASSFRTSPYEQYF
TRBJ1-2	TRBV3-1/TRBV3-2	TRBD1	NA	TGTGCCAGCAGCCCACCGACAGGGGACGGTGGCTACACCTTC	CASSPPTGDGGYTF
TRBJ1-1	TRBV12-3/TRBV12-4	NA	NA	TGTGCCAGCAGCCGGAACACTGAAGCTTTCTTT	CASSRNTEAFF
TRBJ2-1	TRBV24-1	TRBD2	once	TGTGCCACCAGTGGAGGGACTAGCGGGAACAATGAGCAGTTCTTC	CATSGGTSGNNEQFF
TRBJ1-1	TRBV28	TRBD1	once	TGTGCCAGCCTAAAAACAGGGGGCCGGGGCACTGAAGCTTTCTTT	CASLKTGGRGTEAFF
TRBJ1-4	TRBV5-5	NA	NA	TGTGCCAGCAGCGGGATCACAGGGTTCAGTGAAAAACTGTTTTTT	CASSGITGFSEKLFF
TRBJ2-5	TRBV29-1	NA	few	TGCAGCGTTGGTCAGAACCAAGAGACCCAGTACTTC	CSVGQNQETQYF
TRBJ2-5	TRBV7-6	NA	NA	TGTGCCAGCAGCTTAGTTGCGATGGAGACCCAGTACTTC	CASSLVAMETQYF
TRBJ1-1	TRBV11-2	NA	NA	NA	CASSPPFGQGSFF
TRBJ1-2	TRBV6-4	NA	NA	TGTGCCAGCAGTGAGACCGCGGGACGTGACTATGGCTACACCTTC	CASSETAGRDYGYTF
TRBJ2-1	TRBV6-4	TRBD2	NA	TGTGCCAGCAGTGAGGCGGGAGGGCCCCTATTCTTC	CASSEAGGPLFF
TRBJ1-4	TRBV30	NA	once	TGTGCCTGGAGCCGGGGAGAGGGCGGAAAACTGTTTTTT	CAWSRGEGGKLFF
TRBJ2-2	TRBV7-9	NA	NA	TGTGCCAGCAGCCTTAGCGCGGTTGGTACGACCGGGGAGCTGTTTTTT	CASSLSAVGTTGELFF
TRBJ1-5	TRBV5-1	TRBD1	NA	TGCGCCAGCAGCCCGGGACAGCCCAATCAGCCCCAGCATTTT	CASSPGQPNQPQHF
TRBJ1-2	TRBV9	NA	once	TGTGCCAGCAGCGAGGCGGACTATGGCTACACCTTC	CASSEADYGYTF
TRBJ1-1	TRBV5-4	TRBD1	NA	TGTGCCAGCAGCGCGGGACAGGGTTACACTGAAGCTTTCTTT	CASSAGQGYTEAFF
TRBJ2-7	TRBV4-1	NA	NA	TGCGCCAGCAGCCAAGTGGGCAACCCGCAGCAGTACTTC	CASSQVGNPQQYF
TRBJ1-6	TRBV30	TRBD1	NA	TGTGCCTGGAGGTGGACAGGGGGTAATTCACCCCTCCACTTT	CAWRWTGGNSPLHF
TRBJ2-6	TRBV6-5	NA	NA	TGTGCCAGCCCGTCCCCTACTGGGGCCAACGTCCTGACTTTC	CASPSPTGANVLTF